A few counts support the clone carrying this T cell receptor (beta chain). This table comes from immunoSEQ multiplex PCR, and its TCRdb copy is limited to in-frame clones, with some not included. The data hold under 300,000 clones, with 70% to 90% observed a single time. The data derive from a study of blood T cell repertoires in COVID-19. Study as a whole: Samples came from the United States, Italy and Spain, spanning acute and convalescent COVID-19. T cells, B-cell-depleted T cells, or PBMCs supplied cDNA or gDNA.

This CDR3 has 15 residues. Germline lookup yields CDR1 ENHRY and CDR2 SYGVKD. The ends were cut back, 6 bases at V and 1 base at J, with 15 bases in the middle. The chain combines TRBV10-3 with TRBJ1-2; D call uncertain. Sequencing was carried out using peripheral blood. This TCR was sampled from a woman aged 40 to 50 who had recovered from COVID-19. CDR3 protein: CAIRREGGGNYGYTF. CDR3 nucleotides: TGTGCCATCAGAAGAGAGGGTGGAGGTAACTATGGCTACACCTTC.